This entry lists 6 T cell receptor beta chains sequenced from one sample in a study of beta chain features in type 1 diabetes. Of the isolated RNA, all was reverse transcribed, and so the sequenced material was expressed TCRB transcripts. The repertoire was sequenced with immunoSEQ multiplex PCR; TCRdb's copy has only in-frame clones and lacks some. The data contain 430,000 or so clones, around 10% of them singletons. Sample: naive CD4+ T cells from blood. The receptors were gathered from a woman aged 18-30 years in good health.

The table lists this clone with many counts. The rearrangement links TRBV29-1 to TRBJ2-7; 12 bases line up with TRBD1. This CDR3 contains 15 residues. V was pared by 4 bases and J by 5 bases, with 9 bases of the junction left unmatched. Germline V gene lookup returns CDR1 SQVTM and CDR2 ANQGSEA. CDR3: CSVVEVGTGGNEQYF. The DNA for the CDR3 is TGCAGCGTTGTGGAGGTTGGGACAGGGGGCAACGAGCAGTACTTC.

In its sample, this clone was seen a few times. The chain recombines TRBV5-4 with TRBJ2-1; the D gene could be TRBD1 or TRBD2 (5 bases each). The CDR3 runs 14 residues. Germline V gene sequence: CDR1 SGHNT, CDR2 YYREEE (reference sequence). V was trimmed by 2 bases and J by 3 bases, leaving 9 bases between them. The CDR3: CASSFGADYNEQFF. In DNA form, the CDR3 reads TGTGCCAGCAGCTTCGGGGCAGACTACAATGAGCAGTTCTTC.

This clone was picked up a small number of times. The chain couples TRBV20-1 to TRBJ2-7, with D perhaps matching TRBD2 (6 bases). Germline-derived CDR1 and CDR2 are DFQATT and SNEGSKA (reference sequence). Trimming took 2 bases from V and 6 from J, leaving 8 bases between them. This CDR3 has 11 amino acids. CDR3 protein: CSARLGGEQYV. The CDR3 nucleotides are TGCAGTGCTAGATTGGGGGGCGAGCAGTACGTC.

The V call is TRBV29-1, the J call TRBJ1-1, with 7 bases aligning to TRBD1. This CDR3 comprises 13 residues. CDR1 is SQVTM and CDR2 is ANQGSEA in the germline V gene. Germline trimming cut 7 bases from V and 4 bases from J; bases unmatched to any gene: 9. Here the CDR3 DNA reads TGCAGCGGACTACAGGGGCTCGGCACTGAAGCTTTCTTT. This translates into CSGLQGLGTEAFF. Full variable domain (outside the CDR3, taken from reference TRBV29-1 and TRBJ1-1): SAVISQKPSRDICQRGTSLTIQCQVDSQVTMMFWYRQQPGQSLTLIATANQGSEATYESGFVIDKFPISRPNLTFSTLTVSNMSPEDSSIYLCSGLQGLGTEAFFGQGTRLTVV.

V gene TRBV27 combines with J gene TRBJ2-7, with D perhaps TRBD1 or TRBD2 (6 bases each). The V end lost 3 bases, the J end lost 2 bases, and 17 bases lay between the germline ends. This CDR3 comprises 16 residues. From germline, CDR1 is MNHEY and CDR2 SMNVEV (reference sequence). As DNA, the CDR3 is TGTGCCAGCAGTTTCAACGGGGGACACACCGCCTACGAGCAGTACTTC. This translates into CASSFNGGHTAYEQYF.

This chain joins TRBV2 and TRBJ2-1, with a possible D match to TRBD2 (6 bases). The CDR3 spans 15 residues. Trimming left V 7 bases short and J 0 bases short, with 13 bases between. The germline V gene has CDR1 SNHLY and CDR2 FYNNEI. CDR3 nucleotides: TGTGCCAGCAAAGGGACTTCGAGCTCCTACAATGAGCAGTTCTTC. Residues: CASKGTSSSYNEQFF.